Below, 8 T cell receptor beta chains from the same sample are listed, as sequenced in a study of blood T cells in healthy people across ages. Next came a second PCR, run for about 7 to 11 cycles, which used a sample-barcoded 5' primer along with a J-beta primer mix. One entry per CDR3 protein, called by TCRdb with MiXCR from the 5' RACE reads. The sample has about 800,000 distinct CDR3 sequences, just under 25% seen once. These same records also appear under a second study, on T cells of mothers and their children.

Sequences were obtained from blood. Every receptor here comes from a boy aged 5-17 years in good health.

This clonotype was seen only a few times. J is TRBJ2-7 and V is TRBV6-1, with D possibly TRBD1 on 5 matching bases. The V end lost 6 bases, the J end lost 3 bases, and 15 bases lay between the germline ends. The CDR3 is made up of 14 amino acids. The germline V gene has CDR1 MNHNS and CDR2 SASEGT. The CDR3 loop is CASRNGHLFYEQYF. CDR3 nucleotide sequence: TGTGCCAGCAGAAACGGACACCTATTCTACGAGCAGTACTTC.

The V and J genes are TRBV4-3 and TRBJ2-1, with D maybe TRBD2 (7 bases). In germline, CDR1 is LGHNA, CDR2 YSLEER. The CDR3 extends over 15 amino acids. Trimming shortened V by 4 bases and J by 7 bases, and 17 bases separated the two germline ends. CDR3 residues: CASSPWEGQGNEQFF. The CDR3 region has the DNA TGCGCCAGCAGCCCCTGGGAGGGCCAGGGGAATGAGCAGTTCTTC.

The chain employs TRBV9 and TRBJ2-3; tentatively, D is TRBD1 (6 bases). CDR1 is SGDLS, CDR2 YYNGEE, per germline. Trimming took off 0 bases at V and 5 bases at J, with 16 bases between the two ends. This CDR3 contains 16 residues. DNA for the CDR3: TGTGCCAGCAGCGTAGCTGTGGGCAGGGGTGGAGATACGCAGTATTTT. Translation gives CASSVAVGRGGDTQYF.

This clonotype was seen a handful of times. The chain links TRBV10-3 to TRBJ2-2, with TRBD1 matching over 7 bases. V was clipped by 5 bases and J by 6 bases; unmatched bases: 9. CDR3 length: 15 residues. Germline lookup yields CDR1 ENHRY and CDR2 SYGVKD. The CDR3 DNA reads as TGTGCCATCAGTAAGACAGGGCCCCCGGCCGGGGAGCTGTTTTTT. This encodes CAISKTGPPAGELFF.

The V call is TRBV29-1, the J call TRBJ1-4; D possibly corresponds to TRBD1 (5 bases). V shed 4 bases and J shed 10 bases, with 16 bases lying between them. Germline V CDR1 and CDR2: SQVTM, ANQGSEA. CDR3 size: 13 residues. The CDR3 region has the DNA TGCAGCGTTGTTATTGGGGACCAGGGAAAACTGTTTTTT. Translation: CSVVIGDQGKLFF. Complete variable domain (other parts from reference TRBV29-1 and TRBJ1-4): SAVISQKPSRDICQRGTSLTIQCQVDSQVTMMFWYRQQPGQSLTLIATANQGSEATYESGFVIDKFPISRPNLTFSTLTVSNMSPEDSSIYLCSVVIGDQGKLFFGSGTQLSVL.

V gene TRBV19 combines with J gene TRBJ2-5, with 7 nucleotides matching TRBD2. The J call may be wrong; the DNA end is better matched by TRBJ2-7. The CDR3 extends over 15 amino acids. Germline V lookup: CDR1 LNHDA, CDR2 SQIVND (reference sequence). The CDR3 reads CASSIGAGFSYEQYF. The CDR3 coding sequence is TGTGCCAGTAGTATAGGAGCGGGATTCTCCTACGAGCAGTACTTC.

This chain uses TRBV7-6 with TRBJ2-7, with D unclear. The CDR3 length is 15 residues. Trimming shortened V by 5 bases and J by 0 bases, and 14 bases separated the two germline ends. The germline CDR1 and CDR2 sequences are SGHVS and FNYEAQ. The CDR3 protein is CASSPRRDHSYEQYF. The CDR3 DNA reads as TGTGCCAGCAGCCCACGGAGAGACCACTCCTACGAGCAGTACTTC. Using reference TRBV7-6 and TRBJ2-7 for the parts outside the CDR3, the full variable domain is GAGVSQSPRYKVTKRGQDVALRCDPISGHVSLYWYRQALGQGPEFLTYFNYEAQQDKSGLPNDRFSAERPEGSISTLTIQRTEQRDSAMYRCASSPRRDHSYEQYFGPGTRLTVT.

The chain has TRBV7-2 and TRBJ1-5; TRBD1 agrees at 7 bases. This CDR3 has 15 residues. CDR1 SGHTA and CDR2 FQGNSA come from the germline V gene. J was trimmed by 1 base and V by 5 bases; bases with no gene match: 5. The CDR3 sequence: CASSTTDRSNQPQHF. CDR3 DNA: TGTGCCAGCAGCACAACGGACAGGAGCAATCAGCCCCAGCATTTT.